This TCR beta chain is drawn from a study of blood T cell repertoires in COVID-19. Whole-study context: Spain, Italy and the United States supplied samples that represented acute and convalescent COVID-19.

Enrolled through a virtual design, the participants were between about 18 and 100 years of age and came from under 25 US areas. In assigning cohorts, the study relied on participant-reported clinical history. Either two negative PCRs, clearance, or symptom resolution qualified Cohort 3 donors as recovered. Data came from immunoSEQ multiplex PCR; TCRdb stores just in-frame clones and leaves some out. The sample holds a few hundred thousand clones, roughly 90% seen once. The count of this clone is one. The germline gives CDR1 SNHLY, CDR2 FYNNEI. Trimming took off 6 bases at V and 6 bases at J, with 7 bases between the two ends. This CDR3 has 11 residues.

This clonotype was obtained from a woman aged 18 to 35 who had recovered from COVID-19. V usage is TRBV2 and J usage is TRBJ2-3; D uncertain. The sample taken for sequencing was PBMCs or T cells enriched from blood (not recorded which). For the CDR3, the DNA is TGTGCCAGCAGCCGAGGCGATACGCAGTATTTT. Protein sequence: CASSRGDTQYF.